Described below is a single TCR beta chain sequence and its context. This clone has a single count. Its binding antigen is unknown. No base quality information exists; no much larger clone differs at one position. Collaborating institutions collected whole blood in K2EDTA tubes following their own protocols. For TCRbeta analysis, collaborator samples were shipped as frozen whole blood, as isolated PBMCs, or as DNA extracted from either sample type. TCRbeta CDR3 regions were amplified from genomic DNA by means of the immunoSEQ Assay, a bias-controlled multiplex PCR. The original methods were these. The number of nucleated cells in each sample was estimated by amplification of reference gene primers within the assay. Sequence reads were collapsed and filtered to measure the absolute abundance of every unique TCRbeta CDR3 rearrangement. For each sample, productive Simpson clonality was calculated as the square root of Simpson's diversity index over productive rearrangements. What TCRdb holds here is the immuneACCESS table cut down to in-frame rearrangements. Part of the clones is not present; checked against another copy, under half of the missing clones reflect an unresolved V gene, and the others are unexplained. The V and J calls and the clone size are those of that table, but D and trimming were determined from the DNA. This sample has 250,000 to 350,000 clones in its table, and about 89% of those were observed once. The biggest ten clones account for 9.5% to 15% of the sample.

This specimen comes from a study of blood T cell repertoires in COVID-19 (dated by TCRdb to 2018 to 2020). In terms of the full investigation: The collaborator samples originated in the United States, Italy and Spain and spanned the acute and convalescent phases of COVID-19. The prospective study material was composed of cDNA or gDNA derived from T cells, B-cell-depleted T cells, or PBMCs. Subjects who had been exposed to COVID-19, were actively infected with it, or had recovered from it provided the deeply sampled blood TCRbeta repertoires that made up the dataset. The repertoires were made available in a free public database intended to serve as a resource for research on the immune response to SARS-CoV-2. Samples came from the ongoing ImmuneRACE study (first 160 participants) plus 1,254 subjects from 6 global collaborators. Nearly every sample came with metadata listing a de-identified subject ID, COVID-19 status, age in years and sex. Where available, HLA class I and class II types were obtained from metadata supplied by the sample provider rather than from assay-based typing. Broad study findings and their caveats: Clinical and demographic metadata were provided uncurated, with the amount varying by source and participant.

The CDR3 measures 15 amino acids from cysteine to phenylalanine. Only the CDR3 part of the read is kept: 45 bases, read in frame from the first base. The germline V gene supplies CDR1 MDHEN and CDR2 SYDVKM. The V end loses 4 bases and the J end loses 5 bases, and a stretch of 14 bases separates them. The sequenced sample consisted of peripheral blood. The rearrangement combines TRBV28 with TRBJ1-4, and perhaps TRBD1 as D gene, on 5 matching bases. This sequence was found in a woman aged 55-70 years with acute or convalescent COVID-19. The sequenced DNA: TGTGCCAGCAGTTCGCTGGACATAAAAAATGAAAAACTGTTTTTT. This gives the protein CASSSLDIKNEKLFF.